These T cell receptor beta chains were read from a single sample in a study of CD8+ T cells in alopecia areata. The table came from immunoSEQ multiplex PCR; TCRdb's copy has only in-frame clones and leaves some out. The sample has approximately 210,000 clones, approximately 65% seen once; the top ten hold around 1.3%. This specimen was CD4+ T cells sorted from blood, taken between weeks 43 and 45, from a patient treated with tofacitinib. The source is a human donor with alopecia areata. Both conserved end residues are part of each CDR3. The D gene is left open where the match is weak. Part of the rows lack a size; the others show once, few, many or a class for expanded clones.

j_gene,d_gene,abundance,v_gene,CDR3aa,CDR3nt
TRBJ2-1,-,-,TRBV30,CACRTPLREQFF,TGTGCCTGTCGGACGCCCCTAAGAGAGCAGTTCTTC
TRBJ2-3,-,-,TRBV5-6,CASSLVPGEYSDTQYF,TGTGCCAGCAGCTTGGTCCCGGGGGAATATTCGGATACGCAGTATTTT
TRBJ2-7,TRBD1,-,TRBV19,CASSRRTGYVEQYF,TGTGCCAGTAGTAGAAGGACAGGTTATGTGGAGCAGTACTTC
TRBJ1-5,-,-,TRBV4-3,CASSQDFGSSQPQHF,TGCGCCAGCAGCCAAGACTTTGGGAGTAGTCAGCCCCAGCATTTT
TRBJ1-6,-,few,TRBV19,CASKRVELNSPLHF,TGTGCCAGTAAAAGGGTTGAGTTGAATTCACCCCTCCACTTT
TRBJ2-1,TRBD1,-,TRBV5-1,CASSRGQGGYNEQFF,TGCGCCAGCAGCCGGGGACAGGGGGGCTACAATGAGCAGTTCTTC
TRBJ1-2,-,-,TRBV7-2,CASSLVGLYGYTF,TGTGCCAGCAGCTTAGTAGGGCTCTATGGCTACACCTTC
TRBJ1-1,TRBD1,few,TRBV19,CASSQQQGASEAFF,TGTGCCAGTAGTCAGCAACAGGGGGCCTCTGAAGCTTTCTTT
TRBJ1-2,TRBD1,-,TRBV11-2,CASSLEGRQGFFGYTF,TGTGCCAGCAGCTTAGAAGGCCGACAGGGATTCTTTGGCTACACCTTC
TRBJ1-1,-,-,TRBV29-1,CSVDTGLNTEAFF,TGCAGCGTTGATACAGGTCTGAACACTGAAGCTTTCTTT
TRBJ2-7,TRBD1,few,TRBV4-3,CASSQGETGGIHEQYF,TGCGCCAGCAGCCAAGGGGAGACAGGGGGTATCCACGAGCAGTACTTC
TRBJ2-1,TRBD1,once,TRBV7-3,CASSSRTGGHNEQFF,TGTGCCAGCAGCTCTCGGACAGGGGGCCACAATGAGCAGTTCTTC
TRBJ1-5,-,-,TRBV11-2,CASSLGPPGPQHF,TGTGCCAGCAGCTTGGGACCGCCAGGGCCCCAGCATTTT
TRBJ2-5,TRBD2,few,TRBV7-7,CASSLGTSGGQETQYF,TGTGCCAGCAGCTTGGGGACTAGCGGAGGACAAGAGACCCAGTACTTC
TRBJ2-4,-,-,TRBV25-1,CASSGPARGNIQYF,TGTGCCAGCAGCGGGCCAGCAAGGGGAAACATTCAGTACTTC